Listed below are T cell receptor beta chains from one sample, sequenced in a study of cytomegalovirus exposure and HLA in healthy donors. The table came from immunoSEQ multiplex PCR; TCRdb's copy has only in-frame clones and leaves some out. The sample lists approximately 140,000 clones, around three quarters occurring once. The sequencing sample was made of PBMCs. The receptors here all came from a man aged 35 to 55 in good health and CMV-seropositive. Each CDR3 is given without its conserved first and last residue. Rows give clone size only sometimes, using once, few, many, or a class for an expanded clone.

V	J	size	CDR3
TRBV11-2	TRBJ2-7	.	ASSPRDPGDEQY
TRBV29-1	TRBJ1-2	.	SVGLGANYGYT
TRBV30	.	.	AWRFQRANEQY
TRBV18	TRBJ2-7	.	ASSPRREVVEQY
TRBV28	TRBJ1-5	.	ASSFLSGYQPQH
TRBV2	TRBJ2-1	.	ASSDLTSGAYNEQF
TRBV6-1	TRBJ2-7	.	ASREGQGRDEQY
TRBV5-1	TRBJ2-7	.	ASSLQQPYEQY
TRBV7-9	TRBJ1-1	.	SSSLGSTVGGAF
TRBV9	TRBJ1-5	.	ASSSQDNRQPQH
TRBV28	TRBJ2-4	.	ASSLTWTGGQNIQY
TRBV7-9	TRBJ1-2	.	ASSWGMEHYGYT
TRBV7-9	TRBJ1-4	.	ASSLGVQGPNEKLF
TRBV28	TRBJ2-7	.	ASIGTAGLRSSYEQY
TRBV30	TRBJ2-3	.	AWSLSTDTQY
TRBV4-1	TRBJ2-7	.	ASSQGPLSREQY
TRBV27	TRBJ2-3	.	ASSPLAATDTQY
TRBV7-2	TRBJ1-5	.	ASSSYSGEDQPQH
TRBV9	TRBJ2-5	.	ASSSRTGEETQY
TRBV5-1	TRBJ2-3	.	ASSSQPDPDTQY
TRBV19	TRBJ2-5	.	ASSIGGQETQY
TRBV7-9	TRBJ2-2	.	ASSDTTSSGELF
TRBV6-5	TRBJ2-7	few	ASRGLAGYEQY
TRBV27	TRBJ1-1	.	ASSPPTGGGQAATEAF
TRBV10-3	TRBJ2-3	.	AISGLASTDTQY
TRBV5-5	TRBJ1-6	.	ASSLTGESPLH
TRBV6-6	TRBJ2-7	.	ASSRGTSGSTYEQY
TRBV10-3	TRBJ1-1	.	AISSTAKGQNTEAF
TRBV9	TRBJ2-5	.	ASSVEASLTTQY
TRBV7-2	TRBJ1-1	.	ASSFLGGGRFGTEAF
TRBV9	TRBJ2-3	.	ASSVEGRGWDTQY
TRBV7-9	TRBJ1-1	few	ASSLVGGRDTEAF
TRBV4-3	TRBJ2-3	.	ASSQDYLGAGSDTQY
TRBV27	TRBJ2-7	few	ASSLIRGSDEQY
TRBV10-2	TRBJ2-7	.	ASSRLAGGPGTAYEQY
TRBV5-6	TRBJ2-2	once	ASSLGSGFPGELF
TRBV7-7	TRBJ2-1	few	ASSLSGRKGEQF
TRBV2	TRBJ2-4	.	ASRGRDRNIQY
TRBV28	TRBJ2-1	.	ASSLPLEGGYNEQF
TRBV11-3	TRBJ2-5	few	ASSQGASGGATETQY
TRBV28	TRBJ2-7	.	ASTPMRSSYEQY
TRBV28	TRBJ2-7	.	ASMTGSDYEQY
TRBV2	TRBJ2-5	.	ASRTDQETQY
TRBV7-6	TRBJ2-2	.	ASSATSVGGTGELF
TRBV6-1	TRBJ2-3	once	ASRRQGEGDTQY
TRBV14	TRBJ1-2	once	ASSPTGLDGYT
TRBV18	TRBJ1-4	.	ASSPLQNNEKLF
TRBV5-1	TRBJ2-3	.	ASSTPGDTQY
TRBV5-4	TRBJ2-7	.	ASSSKTSGATYEQY
TRBV5-1	TRBJ2-6	.	ASRAEFSGANVLT
TRBV12-5	TRBJ2-2	.	ASGLVPGRGELF
TRBV6-5	TRBJ2-5	few	ASSRQGASQETQY